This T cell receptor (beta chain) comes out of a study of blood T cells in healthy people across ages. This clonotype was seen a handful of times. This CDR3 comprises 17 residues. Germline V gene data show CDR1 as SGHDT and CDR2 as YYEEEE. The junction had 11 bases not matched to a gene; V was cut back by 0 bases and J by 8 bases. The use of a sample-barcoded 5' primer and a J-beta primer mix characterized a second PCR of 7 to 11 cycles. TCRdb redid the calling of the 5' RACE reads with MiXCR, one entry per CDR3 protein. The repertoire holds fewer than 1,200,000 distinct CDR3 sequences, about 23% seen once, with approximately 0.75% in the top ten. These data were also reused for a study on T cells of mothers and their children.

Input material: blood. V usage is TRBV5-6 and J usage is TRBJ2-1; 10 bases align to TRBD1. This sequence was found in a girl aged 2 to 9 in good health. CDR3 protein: CASSLGLVGQGVDEQFF. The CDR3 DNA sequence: TGTGCCAGCAGCTTGGGTTTAGTTGGACAGGGGGTTGATGAGCAGTTCTTC.